This entry lists 26 T cell receptor beta chains sequenced from one sample in a study of blood T cell repertoires in COVID-19. The assay was immunoSEQ multiplex PCR, and TCRdb's table has in-frame clones only and misses some. The sample records 230,000 or so clones, approximately 79% being singletons. Source material: peripheral blood. The receptors were sampled from a human donor in a cohort sampled during active COVID-19.

This chain joins TRBV7-2 and TRBJ2-5; maybe TRBD1 (6 bases). Trimming stripped 5 bases from V and 5 bases from J, with 15 bases between. Germline lookup yields CDR1 SGHTA and CDR2 FQGNSA. The CDR3 length is 14 residues. The CDR3 loop reads CASSITGNGETQYF. The CDR3 DNA sequence: TGTGCCAGCAGCATAACAGGGAATGGGGAGACCCAGTACTTC.

V gene TRBV24-1 combines with J gene TRBJ2-7; D ambiguous. V was trimmed by 2 bases and J by 2 bases, leaving 6 bases between them. The CDR3 runs to 13 residues. The germline gives CDR1 KGHDR, CDR2 SFDVKD. The CDR3 nucleotides are TGTGCCACCAGTGATTCAGGCCCCTACGAGCAGTACTTC. It specifies CATSDSGPYEQYF.

This clone showed up just a few times. The rearrangement joins TRBV3-1 (or the pseudogene TRBV3-2) to TRBJ1-6; D is possibly TRBD1 (5 bases). Germline CDR1 is LGHDT and CDR2 is YNNKEL (reference sequence). V shed 4 bases and J shed 7 bases, with 8 bases lying between them. The CDR3 extends over 13 amino acids. CDR3 bases: TGTGCCAGCAGCCTTGGGGGGAATTCACCCCTCCACTTT. This encodes CASSLGGNSPLHF.

This clone was found once. The chain carries TRBV9 and TRBJ2-5, with 9 bases fitting TRBD1. CDR1 and CDR2 (germline): SGDLS, YYNGEE. CDR3 length equals 16 residues. V lost 0 bases, J lost 2 bases, and 5 bases stayed unmatched. CDR3 sequence: CASSVALDRGQETQYF. The CDR3 DNA reads TGTGCCAGCAGCGTAGCTTTGGACAGGGGTCAAGAGACCCAGTACTTC.

This clone was picked up one time. This chain connects TRBV4-2 to TRBJ1-1, with TRBD1 matching 8 bases. The V gene's germline CDR1 is LGHNA and CDR2 YNFKEQ. The CDR3 runs to 16 residues. The trim removed 0 bases at V and 8 bases at J, leaving 11 bases unmatched. CDR3 in DNA: TGTGCCAGCAGCCAAGACAGGGGGCTATATGACGAAGAAGCTTTCTTT. Translation gives CASSQDRGLYDEEAFF.

This rearrangement joins TRBV30 to TRBJ1-2; D is unresolved. V shed 7 bases and J shed 3 bases, with 21 bases lying between them. Germline CDR1 reads GTSNPN; CDR2 reads SVGIG (reference sequence). The CDR3 is 15 amino acids. The CDR3 here is CASTAEAFWDYGYTF. The CDR3 nucleotides read TGTGCCTCCACCGCGGAGGCCTTTTGGGACTATGGCTACACCTTC. Combining the CDR3 with reference TRBV30 and TRBJ1-2 gives the whole variable domain SQTIHQWPATLVQPVGSPLSLECTVEGTSNPNLYWYRQAAGRGLQLLFYSVGIGQISSEVPQNLSASRPQDRQFILSSKKLLLSDSGFYLCASTAEAFWDYGYTFGSGTRLTVV.

This clone was seen a few times. This chain connects TRBV29-1 to TRBJ2-2, with D unresolved. Germline V gene lookup returns CDR1 SQVTM and CDR2 ANQGSEA. The V end lost 7 bases, the J end lost 2 bases, and 11 bases lay between the germline ends. The CDR3 has 13 amino acids. The CDR3 reads CSGNVVNTGELFF. In nucleotides, the CDR3 is TGCAGCGGTAATGTCGTTAACACCGGGGAGCTGTTTTTT.

The chain combines TRBV28 with TRBJ1-5; 7 bases map to TRBD1. This CDR3 contains 16 residues. Germline lookup yields CDR1 MDHEN and CDR2 SYDVKM. Germline trimming cut 6 bases from V and 1 base from J; bases unmatched to any gene: 9. In nucleotides, the CDR3 is TGTGCCAGCAGCCTAGGGACAGTGTTCAGCAATCAGCCCCAGCATTTT. Translated: CASSLGTVFSNQPQHF. The full variable domain, completed using reference TRBV28 and TRBJ1-5, is DVKVTQSSRYLVKRTGEKVFLECVQDMDHENMFWYRQDPGLGLRLIYFSYDVKMKEKGDIPEGYSVSREKKERFSLILESASTNQTSMYLCASSLGTVFSNQPQHFGDGTRLSIL.

This clone was found many times. This chain uses TRBV28 with TRBJ2-7; D perhaps matches TRBD1 (6 bases). The germline V gene encodes CDR1 MDHEN and CDR2 SYDVKM. The CDR3 contains 13 residues. V was shortened by 2 bases and J by 4 bases, with 9 bases between the two germline ends. The CDR3 region has the DNA TGTGCCAGCAGTTTAGGGACACTATACGAGCAGTACTTC. Translation gives CASSLGTLYEQYF.

J is TRBJ2-5 and V is TRBV7-2, with TRBD2 matching over 8 bases. The V gene end was trimmed by 2 bases and the J gene end by 0 bases; junction bases not matched to a gene: 5. Germline lookup yields CDR1 SGHTA and CDR2 FQGNSA. The CDR3 has 16 amino acids. Written as DNA, the CDR3 is TGTGCCAGCAGCTTAAGGGCTAGCGGGTACCAAGAGACCCAGTACTTC. Its protein product is CASSLRASGYQETQYF.

The V call is TRBV4-2, the J call TRBJ1-1; a possible D gene is TRBD1 (6 bases). V gave up 4 bases and J gave up 1 base, with 16 bases separating them. The CDR3 runs 16 residues. CDR1 is LGHNA and CDR2 is YNFKEQ in the germline V gene. The CDR3 bases are TGTGCCAGCAGCCCCATGAGAACAGGGCGGAACACTGAAGCTTTCTTT. Translation: CASSPMRTGRNTEAFF.

CDR3 loop: CASSLTSSGKETQYF. CDR3 in DNA: TGTGCCAGCAGCTTGACTAGCTCGGGGAAAGAGACCCAGTACTTC. The chain links TRBV7-9 to TRBJ2-5, with TRBD2 matching over 7 bases. Per the germline V gene, CDR1 is SEHNR and CDR2 is FQNEAQ (reference sequence). The ends lost 3 bases at V and 3 bases at J; junction bases unmatched: 7. The CDR3 sequence is 15 residues long.

The rearrangement joins TRBV18 to TRBJ2-7; perhaps TRBD1 as D (7 bases). Trimming shortened V by 0 bases and J by 6 bases, and 18 bases separated the two germline ends. The germline CDR1 and CDR2 sequences are KGHSH and LQKENI. CDR3 length equals 16 residues. The chain's CDR3 is CASSPPEGQYQSEQYF. CDR3 in DNA: TGTGCCAGCTCACCACCGGAGGGACAGTACCAGAGCGAGCAGTACTTC. Filled out from reference TRBV18 and TRBJ2-7, the complete variable domain reads NAGVMQNPRHLVRRRGQEARLRCSPMKGHSHVYWYRQLPEEGLKFMVYLQKENIIDESGMPKERFSAEFPKEGPSILRIQQVVRGDSAAYFCASSPPEGQYQSEQYFGPGTRLTVT.

This chain links TRBV7-8 with TRBJ2-5, with D possibly matching TRBD2 (6 bases). The CDR3 totals 15 residues. Germline V gene lookup returns CDR1 SGHVS and CDR2 FQNEAQ. Trimming pared 3 bases from V and 3 bases from J, leaving 14 bases between. DNA for the CDR3: TGTGCCAGCAGCTTGGAGATTAGCGGCGAAGAGACCCAGTACTTC. Translating gives CASSLEISGEETQYF.

This chain links TRBV28 with TRBJ2-7; 8 bases match TRBD1. The CDR3 extends over 17 amino acids. The J segment lost 2 bases and the V segment lost 5 bases, leaving 14 bases of the junction unmatched. Germline lookup yields CDR1 MDHEN and CDR2 SYDVKM. CDR3 protein: CASSTIPTGDLPYEQYF. The CDR3 coding sequence is TGTGCCAGCAGTACCATCCCGACAGGGGACTTGCCCTACGAGCAGTACTTC.

The rearrangement joins TRBV6-6 to TRBJ2-5; 7 bases are a match to TRBD1. The CDR3 contains 16 residues. Losses at the gene ends were 0 bases for V and 2 bases for J; bases not matched to a gene: 6. Germline V gene sequence: CDR1 MNHNY, CDR2 SVGAGI (reference sequence). CDR3: CASSYSGRGMQETQYF. The CDR3, as DNA: TGTGCCAGCAGTTACTCGGGCAGGGGGATGCAAGAGACCCAGTACTTC.

In this sample, this clone turned up a few times. This chain connects TRBV6-5 to TRBJ2-7; 8 nucleotides match TRBD1. V lost 6 bases, J lost 6 bases, and 4 bases stayed unmatched. The CDR3 has 12 residues. CDR1 MNHEY and CDR2 SVGAGI come from the germline V gene. CDR3: CASSVDRGEQYF. The CDR3 DNA follows: TGTGCCAGCAGCGTCGACAGGGGCGAGCAGTACTTC.

The rearrangement links TRBV15 to TRBJ1-1; 7 bases agree with TRBD1. The trim removed 0 bases at V and 5 bases at J, leaving 6 bases unmatched. The CDR3 is 15 amino acids. Germline V CDR1 and CDR2: LNHNV, YYDKDF (reference sequence). The CDR3 loop reads CATSREIGGWTEAFF. CDR3 bases: TGTGCCACCAGCAGAGAGATAGGGGGCTGGACTGAAGCTTTCTTT. Complete variable domain (other parts from reference TRBV15 and TRBJ1-1): DAMVIQNPRYQVTQFGKPVTLSCSQTLNHNVMYWYQQKSSQAPKLLFHYYDKDFNNEADTPDNFQSRRPNTSFCFLDIRSPGLGDTAMYLCATSREIGGWTEAFFGQGTRLTVV.

The chain employs TRBV5-1 and TRBJ2-5; 13 bases match TRBD2. Germline V lookup: CDR1 SGHRS, CDR2 YFSETQ. CDR3 length equals 15 residues. V lost 3 bases to trimming and J lost 4 bases; unmatched junction nucleotides: 3. The CDR3 loop is CASSSLAGGVETQYF. The DNA for the CDR3 is TGCGCCAGCAGCTCACTAGCGGGAGGGGTAGAGACCCAGTACTTC.

The rearrangement joins TRBV29-1 to TRBJ2-7, with D possibly being TRBD1 (6 bases). Germline assignment: CDR1 SQVTM and CDR2 ANQGSEA. This CDR3 is 10 amino acids long. The ends were cut back, 6 bases at V and 9 bases at J, with 12 bases in the middle. CDR3 sequence reads: CSVPGDRQYF. For the CDR3, the DNA is TGCAGCGTCCCAGGGGATCGGCAGTACTTC.

The V gene is TRBV27, the J gene TRBJ2-3; the match to TRBD1 covers 9 bases. Germline CDR1 MNHEY, CDR2 SMNVEV (reference sequence). V lost 5 bases and J lost 3; bases outside the gene matches: 9. CDR3 length: 16 residues. CDR3 loop: CASSPRGQGLTDTQYF. The CDR3 DNA reads as TGTGCCAGCAGTCCCCGGGGACAGGGACTGACAGATACGCAGTATTTT.

The V and J genes are TRBV28 and TRBJ1-2, with a weak D call TRBD1 (6 bases). The CDR3 is 13 amino acids. V lost 6 bases to trimming and J lost 1 base, with 9 bases between them. Germline lookup yields CDR1 MDHEN and CDR2 SYDVKM. CDR3 coding DNA: TGTGCCAGCAGGACAGGAGGTAACTATGGCTACACCTTC. This codes for CASRTGGNYGYTF.

The chain joins TRBV9 to TRBJ2-2, with 9 bases fitting TRBD1. CDR1 is SGDLS, CDR2 YYNGEE, per germline. V was pared by 3 bases and J by 4 bases, with 1 base of the junction left unmatched. CDR3 length equals 14 residues. This CDR3 is CASSDRGLTGELFF. CDR3 DNA sequence: TGTGCCAGCAGCGACAGGGGGCTCACCGGGGAGCTGTTTTTT. Supplemented by reference TRBV9 and TRBJ2-2, the full variable domain reads DSGVTQTPKHLITATGQRVTLRCSPRSGDLSVYWYQQSLDQGLQFLIQYYNGEERAKGNILERFSAQQFPDLHSELNLSSLELGDSALYFCASSDRGLTGELFFGEGSRLTVL.

This clone was observed a single time. V is TRBV6-2 or TRBV6-3 and J is TRBJ1-2; D possibly corresponds to TRBD1 (5 bases). The CDR3 sequence is 16 residues long. The ends were cut back, 1 base at V and 3 bases at J, with 15 bases in the middle. CDR1 and CDR2 from the germline V gene are MNHEY and SVGEGT. The CDR3 DNA follows: TGTGCCAGCAGTTACTATGAACAGGAATTTTACTATGGCTACACCTTC. This translates into CASSYYEQEFYYGYTF.

This clone was observed a few times. This chain links TRBV9 with TRBJ2-1; the D is unclear. Germline lookup yields CDR1 SGDLS and CDR2 YYNGEE. Trimming took 2 bases from V and 0 from J, leaving 6 bases between them. CDR3 length: 14 residues. The CDR3 reads CASSVGSSYNEQFF. The CDR3, as DNA: TGTGCCAGCAGCGTCGGTAGCTCCTACAATGAGCAGTTCTTC.

This chain uses TRBV7-9 with TRBJ2-3; D is undetermined. Trimming removed 4 bases at V and 6 bases at J, with 14 bases between. The CDR3 is 14 residues long. Germline V gives CDR1 SEHNR, CDR2 FQNEAQ (reference sequence). The chain's CDR3 is CASSSLDKADTQYF. The CDR3 bases are TGTGCCAGCAGCTCACTCGACAAGGCGGATACGCAGTATTTT.